This TCR beta chain was captured in a study of Tregs in tolerant kidney transplant recipients. On this clone: Its target is not known. The read ends 3 residues shy of where the CDR3 ends; the end is completed using the germline J gene.

Sequencing used immunoSEQ multiplex PCR; TCRdb keeps in-frame clones, though not all of them. Its table records around 15,000 clones. From germline, CDR1 is MNHEY and CDR2 SVGEGT. With 8 bases removed from V and 4 bases from J, the gap between germline ends came to 11 bases. The CDR3 covers 13 residues. Notes on the study in general: The small number of patients limits these findings pending further validation. The most relevant donor-specific Treg TCRbeta repertoire apparently came from expansion with activated donor B cells.

Related graft donors supplied nonmyeloablative bone marrow transplants, and mixed chimerism was transient. Unstimulated regulatory T cells (CD4+CD25+CD127-), CD4+CD25- non-regulatory cells, CD4 and CD8 cells were FACS-sorted from thawed PBMCs. The gene calls are TRBV6-2 or TRBV6-3 and TRBJ2-2, with a tentative D call TRBD1 (6 bases). The sample consisted of CD4+ T cells from blood (PBMCs), taken 12 months after the transplant. The sequence was obtained from a human patient who received a combined kidney and bone marrow transplant. Part of the T cell pool may stem from the graft donor. CDR3 bases read: TGTGCCAGCCAGGGGTTGGGCACCGGGGAG. Its protein is CASQGLGTGE. The entire CDR3 sequence reads CASQGLGTGELFF.